This record covers a single T cell receptor beta chain. The antigen it recognizes is unknown. Base qualities are not provided; no much larger clone lies one nucleotide away. The germline V gene (reference sequence) supplies CDR1 SGHKS and CDR2 YYEKEE. V gives up 1 base and J gives up 3 bases, and the segment between their germline ends measures 16 bases. The CDR3 numbers 16 residues from cysteine through phenylalanine. Only the CDR3 DNA stays, 48 bases, in frame from base 1. TCRbeta CDR3 regions were amplified from genomic DNA using the immunoSEQ Assay, a bias-controlled multiplex PCR. Under the source paper's analysis protocol: Nucleated cell counts per sample were estimated from amplification of reference gene primers within the assay. Sequence reads were collapsed and filtered to measure the absolute abundance of every unique TCRbeta CDR3 rearrangement. For each sample, productive Simpson clonality was calculated by taking the square root of Simpson's diversity index across productive rearrangements. The source is immuneACCESS, and TCRdb retained only in-frame sequences with V and J called. Part of the clones is not carried over; for the studies checked, unresolved V genes explain less than half of this, and the remainder is unexplained. D and trimming come from the DNA, and the V and J calls and clone size come from that table. This sample comprises about 210,000 clones, 80% of them detected only once. The ten largest clones capture 9.5% to 15% of the sample.

This sample was included in a study of blood T cell repertoires in COVID-19 (dated by TCRdb to 2018 to 2020). General notes on the study: Samples from collaborators originated in the United States, Italy and Spain and spanned both the acute and convalescent phases of COVID-19. Deeply sampled blood TCRbeta repertoires from subjects exposed to, actively infected with, or recovered from COVID-19 were included in the dataset. HLA class I and class II types, where available, came from metadata supplied by the sample provider rather than from assay-based typing. Nearly every sample came with metadata listing a de-identified subject ID, COVID-19 status, age in years and sex. The samples were drawn from two sources: the first 160 participants of the ongoing ImmuneRACE study, and over 950 subjects contributed by 6 global collaborators. The repertoires were released in a freely available public database meant as a resource for research on the immune response to SARS-CoV-2. The prospective study material was composed of cDNA or gDNA derived from T cells, B-cell-depleted T cells, or PBMCs.

Each collaborating institution followed its own protocols to collect whole blood in K2EDTA tubes. For TCRbeta analysis, collaborator samples were shipped as frozen whole blood, as isolated PBMCs, or as DNA extracted from either sample type. Paper-wide results and their limitations: Clinical and demographic metadata were provided uncurated, with the amount varying by source and participant.

Rearrangement joined TRBV5-5 to TRBJ1-2; no D gene call is confident. Sequenced input: peripheral blood. This clonotype originated in a human donor in a cohort sampled during active COVID-19. The CDR3 loop reads CASSLSLVEGHYGYTF. The nucleotide sequence reads as follows: TGTGCCAGCAGCTTGAGCCTCGTGGAGGGCCACTATGGCTACACCTTC.